This record covers a single T cell receptor (beta chain). Its antigen is as yet unknown. The data were produced by immunoSEQ multiplex PCR, yet TCRdb's version contains in-frame clones alone and is incomplete. The profile shows around 230,000 clones, about 86% of them singletons. Unstimulated regulatory T cells (CD4+CD25+CD127-), CD4+CD25- non-regulatory cells, CD4 and CD8 cells were FACS-sorted from thawed PBMCs. CDR1 and CDR2 from the germline V gene are PRHDT and FYEKMQ (reference sequence). Trimming stripped 4 bases from V and 0 bases from J, with 11 bases between. The CDR3 has 15 residues. The sample comes from a study of Tregs in tolerant kidney transplant recipients. Study results and caveats: The most relevant donor-specific Treg TCRbeta repertoire apparently came from expansion with activated donor B cells. Findings come from small patient numbers and require larger validation.

Sequencing used CD4+ T cells from blood. The chain employs TRBV13 and TRBJ2-3; D unresolved. The origin of this receptor is a human donor in good health. The CDR3 DNA follows: TGTGCCAGCAGCTCCCGCAGGAGAAGCACAGATACGCAGTATTTT. Its translation: CASSSRRRSTDTQYF.